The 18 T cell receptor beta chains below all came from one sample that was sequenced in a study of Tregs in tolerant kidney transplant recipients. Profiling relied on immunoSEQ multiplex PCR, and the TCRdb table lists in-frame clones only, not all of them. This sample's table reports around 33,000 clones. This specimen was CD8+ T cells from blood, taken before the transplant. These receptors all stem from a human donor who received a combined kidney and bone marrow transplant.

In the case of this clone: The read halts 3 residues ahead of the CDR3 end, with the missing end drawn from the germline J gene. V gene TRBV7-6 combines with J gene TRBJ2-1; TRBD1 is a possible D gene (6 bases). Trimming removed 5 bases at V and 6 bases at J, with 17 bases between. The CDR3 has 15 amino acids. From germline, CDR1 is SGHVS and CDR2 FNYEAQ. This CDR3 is CASSADSRLVNEQFF. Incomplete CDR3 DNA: TGTGCCAGCAGCGCGGACAGCCGTCTCGTCAATGAG.

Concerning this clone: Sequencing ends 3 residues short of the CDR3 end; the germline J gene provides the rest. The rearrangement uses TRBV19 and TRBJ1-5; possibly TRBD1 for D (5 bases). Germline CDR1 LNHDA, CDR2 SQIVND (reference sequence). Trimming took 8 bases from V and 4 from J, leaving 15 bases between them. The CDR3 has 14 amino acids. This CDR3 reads CASWGVTANQPQHF. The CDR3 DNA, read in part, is TGTGCCAGTTGGGGGGTGACAGCAAATCAGCCC.

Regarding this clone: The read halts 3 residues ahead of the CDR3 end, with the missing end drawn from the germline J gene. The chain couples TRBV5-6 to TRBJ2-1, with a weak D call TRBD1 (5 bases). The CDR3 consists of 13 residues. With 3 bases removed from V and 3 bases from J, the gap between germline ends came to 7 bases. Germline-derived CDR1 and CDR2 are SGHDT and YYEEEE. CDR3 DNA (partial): TGTGCCAGCAGCTCTCAGGGCTACAATGAG. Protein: CASSSQGYNE. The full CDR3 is CASSSQGYNEQFF.

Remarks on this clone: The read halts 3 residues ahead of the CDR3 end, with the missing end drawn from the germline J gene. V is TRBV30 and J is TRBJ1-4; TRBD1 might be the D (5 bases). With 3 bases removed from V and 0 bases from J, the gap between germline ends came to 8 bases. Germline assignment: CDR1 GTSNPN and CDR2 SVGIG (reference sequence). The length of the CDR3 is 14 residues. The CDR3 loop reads CAWRGLTTNEKLFF. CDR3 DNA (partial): TGTGCCTGGAGGGGACTGACAACTAATGAAAAA.

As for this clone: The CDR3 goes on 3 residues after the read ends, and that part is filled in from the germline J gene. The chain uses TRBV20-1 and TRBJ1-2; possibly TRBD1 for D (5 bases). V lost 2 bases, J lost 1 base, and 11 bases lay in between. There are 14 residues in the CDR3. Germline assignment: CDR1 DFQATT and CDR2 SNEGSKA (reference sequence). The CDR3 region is CSARQRGLNYGYTF. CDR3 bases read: TGCAGTGCTAGACAGAGGGGACTTAACTATGGC.

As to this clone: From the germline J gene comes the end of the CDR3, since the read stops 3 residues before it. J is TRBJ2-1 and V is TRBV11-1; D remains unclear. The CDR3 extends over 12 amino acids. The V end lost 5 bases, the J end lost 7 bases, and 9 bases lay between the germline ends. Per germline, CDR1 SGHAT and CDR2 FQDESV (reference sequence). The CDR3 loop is CASSPLLNEQFF. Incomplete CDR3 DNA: TGTGCCAGCAGCCCTCTTTTGAATGAG.

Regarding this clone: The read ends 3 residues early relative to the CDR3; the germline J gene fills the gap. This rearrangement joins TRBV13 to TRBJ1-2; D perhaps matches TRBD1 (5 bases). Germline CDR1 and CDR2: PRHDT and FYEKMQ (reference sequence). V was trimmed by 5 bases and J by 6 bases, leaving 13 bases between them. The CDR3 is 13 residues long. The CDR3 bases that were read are TGTGCCAGCAGCCCCCCGCTCAGGGATGGC. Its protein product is CASSPPLRDG. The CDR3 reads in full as CASSPPLRDGYTF.

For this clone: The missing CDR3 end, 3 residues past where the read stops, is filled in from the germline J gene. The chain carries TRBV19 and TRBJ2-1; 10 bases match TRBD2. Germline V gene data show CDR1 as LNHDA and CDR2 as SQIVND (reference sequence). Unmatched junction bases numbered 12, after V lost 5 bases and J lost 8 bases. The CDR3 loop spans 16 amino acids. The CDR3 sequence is CASSVNLAGVFDEQFF. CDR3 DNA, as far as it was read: TGTGCCAGTAGTGTTAATCTAGCGGGAGTGTTCGATGAG. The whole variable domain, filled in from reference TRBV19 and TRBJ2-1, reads DGGITQSPKYLFRKEGQNVTLSCEQNLNHDAMYWYRQDPGQGLRLIYYSQIVNDFQKGDIAEGYSVSREKKESFPLTVTSAQKNPTAFYLCASSVNLAGVFDEQFFGPGTRLTVL.

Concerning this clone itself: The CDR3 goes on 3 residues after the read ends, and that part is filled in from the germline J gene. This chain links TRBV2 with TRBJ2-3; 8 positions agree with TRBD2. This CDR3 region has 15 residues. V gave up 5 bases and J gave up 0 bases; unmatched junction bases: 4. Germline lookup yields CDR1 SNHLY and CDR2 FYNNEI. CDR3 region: CASSPSGFSTDTQYF. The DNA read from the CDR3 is TGTGCCAGCAGTCCTAGCGGGTTTAGCACAGATACG.

The CDR3 here is CASSQVRGNSPLHF. The CDR3 DNA, read in part, is TGTGCCAGCAGCCAAGTTAGGGGGAATTCACCC. The J gene is TRBJ1-6, the V gene TRBV14; TRBD1 is a possible D gene (6 bases). The missing CDR3 end, 3 residues past where the read stops, is filled in from the germline J gene. The V gene's germline CDR1 is SGHDN and CDR2 FVKESK. V dropped 1 base and J dropped 7 bases, with 8 bases sitting between them. The CDR3 contains 14 residues.

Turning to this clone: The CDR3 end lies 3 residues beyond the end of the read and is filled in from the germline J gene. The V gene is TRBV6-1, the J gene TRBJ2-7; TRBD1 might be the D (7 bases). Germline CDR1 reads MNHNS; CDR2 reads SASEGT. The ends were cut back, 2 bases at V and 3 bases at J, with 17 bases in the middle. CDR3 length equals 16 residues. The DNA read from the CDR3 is TGTGCCAGCAGTGAAAGCAGGTCCAGGGGGGTCTACGAG. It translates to CASSESRSRGVYE. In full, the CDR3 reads CASSESRSRGVYEQYF.

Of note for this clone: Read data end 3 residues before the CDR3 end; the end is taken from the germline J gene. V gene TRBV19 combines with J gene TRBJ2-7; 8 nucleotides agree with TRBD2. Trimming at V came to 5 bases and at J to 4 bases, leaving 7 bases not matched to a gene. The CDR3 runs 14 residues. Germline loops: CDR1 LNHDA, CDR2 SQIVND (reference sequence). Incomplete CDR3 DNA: TGTGCCAGTAGTCCTGGACTAGCACATTACGAG. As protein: CASSPGLAHYE. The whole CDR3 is CASSPGLAHYEQYF.

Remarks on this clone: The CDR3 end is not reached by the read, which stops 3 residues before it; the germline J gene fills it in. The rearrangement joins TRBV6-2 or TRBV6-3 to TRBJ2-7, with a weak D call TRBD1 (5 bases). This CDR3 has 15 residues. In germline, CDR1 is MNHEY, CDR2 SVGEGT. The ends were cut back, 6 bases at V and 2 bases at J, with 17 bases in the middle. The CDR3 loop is CASSQPQGSTYEQYF. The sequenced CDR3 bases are TGTGCCAGCAGCCAACCCCAGGGTTCAACCTACGAG.

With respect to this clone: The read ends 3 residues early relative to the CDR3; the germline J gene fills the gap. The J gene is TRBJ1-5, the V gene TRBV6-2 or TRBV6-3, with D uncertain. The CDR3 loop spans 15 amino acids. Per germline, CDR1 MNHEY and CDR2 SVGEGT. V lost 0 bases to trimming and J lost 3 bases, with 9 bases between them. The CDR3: CASSYSPTDNQPQHF. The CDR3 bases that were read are TGTGCCAGCAGTTACTCCCCAACAGACAATCAGCCC.

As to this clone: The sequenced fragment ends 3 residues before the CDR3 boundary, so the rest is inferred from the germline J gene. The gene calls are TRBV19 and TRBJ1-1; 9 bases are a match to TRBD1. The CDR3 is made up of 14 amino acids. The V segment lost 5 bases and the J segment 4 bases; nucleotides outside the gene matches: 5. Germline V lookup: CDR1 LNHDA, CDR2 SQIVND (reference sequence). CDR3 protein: CASSDRGGFTEAFF. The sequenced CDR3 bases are TGTGCCAGTAGTGACAGGGGGGGATTCACTGAA.

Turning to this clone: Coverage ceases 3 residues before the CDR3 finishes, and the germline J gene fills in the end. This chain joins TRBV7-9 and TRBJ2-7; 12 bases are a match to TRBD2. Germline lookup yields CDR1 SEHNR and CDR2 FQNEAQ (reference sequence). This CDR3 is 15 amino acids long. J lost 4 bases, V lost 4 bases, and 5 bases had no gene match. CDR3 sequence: CASSSGLAGRYEQYF. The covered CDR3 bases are TGTGCCAGCAGCTCGGGACTAGCGGGCCGATACGAG.

CDR3 protein: CASSQGLSGSTDTQYF. The part of the CDR3 DNA that was read is TGTGCCAGCAGTCAAGGACTTAGCGGGAGCACAGATACG. The chain recombines TRBV2 with TRBJ2-3, with 7 bases lining up with TRBD2. The missing CDR3 end, 3 residues past where the read stops, is filled in from the germline J gene. With V trimmed by 5 bases and J by 0 bases, 8 bases remained unmatched. The V gene's germline CDR1 is SNHLY and CDR2 FYNNEI. The CDR3 totals 16 residues.

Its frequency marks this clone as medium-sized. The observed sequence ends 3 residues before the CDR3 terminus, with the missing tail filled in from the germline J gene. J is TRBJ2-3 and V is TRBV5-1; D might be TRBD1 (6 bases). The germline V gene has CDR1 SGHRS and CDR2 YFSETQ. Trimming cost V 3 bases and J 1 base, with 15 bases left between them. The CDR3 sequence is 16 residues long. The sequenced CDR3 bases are TGCGCCAGCAGCTCAAGGACAGTTTTAGGCACAGATACG. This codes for CASSSRTVLGTDT. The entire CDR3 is CASSSRTVLGTDTQYF.